The T cell receptor beta chain under discussion was sequenced for a study of cytomegalovirus exposure and HLA in healthy donors. All donors participated as healthy donors of bone marrow. Notes on this clone: Its antigen is undetermined.

Study-level results: A later analysis reportedly found that, within productive TCRs, an Asian-associated ancestry cluster had fewer N-insertions than the mean observed across the approximately 700 donors. V- and J-gene trimming of TCR beta was linked (in a later analysis) to a missense DCLRE1C variant.

V lost 7 bases and J 3 bases, leaving 12 bases between the germline ends. This CDR3 region has 13 residues. Germline V gene data show CDR1 as MNHNS and CDR2 as SASEGT. The PCR used 60 Vbeta and 13 Jbeta primers. The protocol was immunoSEQ multiplex PCR, while the TCRdb copy is restricted to in-frame clones and leaves out a portion. This sample's table has 87,000 or so clones. Sequences were obtained from PBMCs. The V call is TRBV6-1, the J call TRBJ1-2; D is unclear. The origin of this receptor is a man aged 45 to 65 in good health and CMV-seropositive. For the CDR3, the DNA is TGTGCCAGCAATGTACAGAGGGACTATGGCTACACCTTC. This gives the protein CASNVQRDYGYTF.